The 19 T cell receptor beta chains listed next were all sequenced from one sample in a study of Ad26.COV2.S vaccination and SARS-CoV-2 variants. TCRdb keeps only in-frame clones here, not all; method: immunoSEQ multiplex PCR. The table lists fewer than 600,000 clones, 80% to 90% of them singletons, with under 2% in the top ten. Noted treatment: around 19 received Ad26.COV2.S at low or high dose, single or two shots; about 5 received placebo; per-sample allocation not given. Day 63 after the first injection of vaccine or placebo was the sampling time. The sequencing here drew on peripheral blood, taken in a trial of Ad26.COV2.S vaccine versus placebo. The origin of the receptors is a person aged 18 to 59 who received the Ad26.COV2.S COVID-19 vaccine or a placebo.

To note about this clone: The junction shows a germline mismatch at one end, possibly a read error. CDR3 in amino acids: CPSRKSSYNSPLHF. The DNA of the CDR3 is TGTCCCAGTAGGAAGAGCTCCTATAATTCACCCCTCCACTTT. This sequence joins TRBV6-5 and TRBJ1-6; D uncertain. This CDR3 comprises 14 residues. CDR1 and CDR2 from the germline V gene are MNHEY and SVGAGI.

The chain combines TRBV10-3 with TRBJ1-2, with a weak D call TRBD1 (5 bases). Germline V gene sequence: CDR1 ENHRY, CDR2 SYGVKD. Deletions cut 7 bases from V and 8 bases from J, with 20 bases between. This CDR3 contains 14 residues. The DNA of the CDR3 is TGTGCCATCAATGGGGCCGCTACTTCGGGGGGCTACACCTTC. Its protein product is CAINGAATSGGYTF.

J is TRBJ1-2 and V is TRBV20-1; tentatively, D is TRBD1 (6 bases). CDR1 is DFQATT, CDR2 SNEGSKA, per germline (reference sequence). V shed 3 bases and J shed 8 bases, with 19 bases lying between them. This CDR3 is 14 amino acids long. The CDR3 bases are TGCAGTGCTAGTCCACAGGGAGATTGGCGCGGCTACACCTTC. Residues: CSASPQGDWRGYTF.

The chain uses TRBV6-5 and TRBJ1-2, with D perhaps matching TRBD1 (6 bases). CDR3 length: 14 residues. CDR1 MNHEY and CDR2 SVGAGI come from the germline V gene. The V gene lost 0 bases and the J gene lost 3 bases, with 8 bases spanning the gap. The CDR3: CASSYSPGDYGYTF. The DNA for the CDR3 is TGTGCCAGCAGTTACTCGCCAGGGGACTATGGCTACACCTTC.

The V and J genes are TRBV6-6 and TRBJ1-4; D remains ambiguous. Between the trimmed V and J ends, which lost 6 bases and 0 bases, there was a span of 11 bases. Germline V gene lookup returns CDR1 MNHNY and CDR2 SVGAGI (reference sequence). The CDR3 length is 15 residues. The DNA of the CDR3 is TGTGCCAGCAGGAGCATAACTGCAACTAATGAAAAACTGTTTTTT. Protein product: CASRSITATNEKLFF.

This clone was seen a single time. The CDR3 sequence is CASSSSGSSYNEQFF. For the CDR3, the DNA is TGTGCCAGCAGTTCTAGCGGGAGCTCCTACAATGAGCAGTTCTTC. The chain joins TRBV6-5 to TRBJ2-1; 10 positions match TRBD2. Germline CDR1 MNHEY, CDR2 SVGAGI. Trimming at V came to 4 bases and at J to 0 bases, leaving 0 bases not matched to a gene. The CDR3 spans 15 residues.

This rearrangement joins TRBV5-4 to TRBJ2-7; 7 positions match TRBD1. J gave up 7 bases and V 0 bases, and 10 bases lay outside the gene matches. The CDR3 is 15 amino acids. CDR1 SGHNT and CDR2 YYREEE come from the germline V gene (reference sequence). This CDR3 is CASSLERDSRWEQYF. CDR3 sequence (DNA): TGTGCCAGCAGCTTGGAAAGGGACAGTCGATGGGAGCAGTACTTC.

The genes are TRBV7-9 and TRBJ1-3; the match to TRBD1 covers 9 bases. Germline CDR1 SEHNR, CDR2 FQNEAQ (reference sequence). The trim removed 5 bases at V and 8 bases at J, leaving 10 bases unmatched. This CDR3 is built from 15 residues. CDR3 loop: CASSLRDRAVDTIYF. The CDR3 region has the DNA TGTGCCAGCAGCCTGCGGGACAGGGCCGTCGACACCATATATTTT.

The chain joins TRBV3-1 (or the pseudogene TRBV3-2) to TRBJ1-1, with TRBD1 matching 11 bases. Unmatched junction bases numbered 4, after V lost 4 bases and J lost 3 bases. Germline assignment: CDR1 LGHDT and CDR2 YNNKEL (reference sequence). The CDR3 has 15 residues. CDR3 coding DNA: TGTGCCAGCAGCCCCCGGGACAGGGGGGACACTGAAGCTTTCTTT. This codes for CASSPRDRGDTEAFF.

The rearrangement links TRBV7-9 to TRBJ1-4; TRBD1 might be the D (6 bases). Germline V gene sequence: CDR1 SEHNR, CDR2 FQNEAQ (reference sequence). This CDR3 has 16 residues. Trimming took 5 bases from V and 8 from J, leaving 21 bases between them. CDR3 DNA sequence: TGTGCCAGCAGCCGTGGGGGCGGGGCAGCGGGAGAAAAACTGTTTTTT. This gives the protein CASSRGGGAAGEKLFF.

The J gene is TRBJ2-7, the V gene TRBV9; 14 nucleotides align to TRBD2. Trimming took 3 bases from V and 0 from J; bases not matched to a gene: 2. Germline CDR1 reads SGDLS; CDR2 reads YYNGEE. CDR3 length: 16 amino acids. The CDR3 reads CASSEGLAGASYEQYF. CDR3 sequence (DNA): TGTGCCAGCAGCGAGGGACTAGCGGGAGCCTCCTACGAGCAGTACTTC.

The chain carries TRBV28 and TRBJ2-1, with D possibly matching TRBD2 (6 bases). The germline V and J ends were trimmed by 1 base and 5 bases, with 9 bases remaining between them. This CDR3 comprises 14 residues. Germline assignment: CDR1 MDHEN and CDR2 SYDVKM. CDR3 region: CASSLSGLNNEQFF. CDR3 DNA sequence: TGTGCCAGCAGTTTATCGGGACTTAACAATGAGCAGTTCTTC.

The chain is built from TRBV19 and TRBJ1-3; no reliable D call. Germline assignment: CDR1 LNHDA and CDR2 SQIVND (reference sequence). V dropped 11 bases and J dropped 1 base, with 15 bases sitting between them. CDR3 size: 14 residues. In DNA, the CDR3 is TGTGCCTCACACTCCTTAGGATCTGGAAACACCATATATTTT. Residues: CASHSLGSGNTIYF.

J is TRBJ1-2 and V is TRBV2; D is undetermined. Germline assignment: CDR1 SNHLY and CDR2 FYNNEI. Trimming shortened V by 9 bases and J by 0 bases, and 8 bases separated the two germline ends. The CDR3 runs to 12 residues. In nucleotides, the CDR3 is TGTGCCAGAAGAGACACTAACTATGGCTACACCTTC. Its protein is CARRDTNYGYTF.

The chain joins TRBV18 to TRBJ1-5; possible D gene TRBD1, 5 bases. Trimming pared 3 bases from V and 6 bases from J, leaving 18 bases between. This CDR3 contains 16 residues. CDR1 and CDR2 from the germline V gene are KGHSH and LQKENI. CDR3 coding DNA: TGTGCCAGCTCACCCCGGGACTTGGAGGGGTTTCAGCCCCAGCATTTT. It encodes CASSPRDLEGFQPQHF.

This sequence joins TRBV27 and TRBJ2-3; D is undetermined. The CDR3 is 12 amino acids. Germline CDR1 reads MNHEY; CDR2 reads SMNVEV (reference sequence). V lost 5 bases to trimming and J lost 2 bases, with 5 bases between them. The CDR3 DNA reads TGTGCCAGCAGTACCCACACAGATACGCAGTATTTT. Translated, it gives CASSTHTDTQYF.

The J gene is TRBJ2-5, the V gene TRBV3-1 (or the pseudogene TRBV3-2), with no clear D. V lost 4 bases and J lost 2, with 8 bases in between. The CDR3 is made up of 13 amino acids. Per the germline V gene, CDR1 is LGHDT and CDR2 is YNNKEL (reference sequence). The CDR3 DNA reads as TGTGCCAGCAGCCCTTGGGGACAAGAGACCCAGTACTTC. It is translated as CASSPWGQETQYF.

This sequence joins TRBV30 and TRBJ1-1; D uncertain. This CDR3 region has 11 residues. Germline CDR1 is GTSNPN and CDR2 is SVGIG (reference sequence). V gave up 0 bases and J gave up 11 bases, with 10 bases separating them. In DNA form, the CDR3 reads TGTGCCTGGAGTGTAAGGGCTACGGCTTTCTTT. Translation: CAWSVRATAFF.

The V and J genes are TRBV6-5 and TRBJ1-2; no reliable D call. Germline CDR1 and CDR2: MNHEY and SVGAGI. Trimming cost V 7 bases and J 8 bases, with 20 bases left between them. CDR3 length equals 14 residues. As DNA, the CDR3 is TGTGCCAGCAACCCGGGAGGAAGGTCGGGCGGCTACACCTTC. This codes for CASNPGGRSGGYTF.